Described below is a single TCR beta chain sequence and its context. This CDR3 region has 12 residues. The V end lost 10 bases, the J end lost 3 bases, and 13 bases lay between the germline ends. Per the germline V gene, CDR1 is MNHEY and CDR2 is SMNVEV (reference sequence). The sample originates from a study of blood T cell repertoires in COVID-19. For the study at large: The origin of the acute and convalescent COVID-19 samples was the United States, Italy and Spain. PBMCs, B-cell-depleted T cells, or T cells provided the cDNA or gDNA that made up the material.

Authors' data handling: The authors estimated nucleated cell counts from reference gene primer amplification. Sequencing used immunoSEQ multiplex PCR; TCRdb keeps in-frame clones, though not all of them. Clone size and the V and J calls come from that table; the DNA yielded D and trimming. Of about 250,000 clones listed, about 91% were seen once; the top ten hold 4% to 5%. The sample consisted of peripheral blood. The V and J genes are TRBV27 and TRBJ2-7; tentatively, D is TRBD2 (6 bases). The sequence was obtained from a woman aged 40 to 50 who had recovered from COVID-19. The CDR3 sequence is CAILAVFYEQYV. DNA for the CDR3: TGTGCCATCTTAGCGGTGTTCTACGAGCAGTACGTC.